One and the same sample provided the 20 T cell receptor beta chains below, sequenced in a study of OX40 agonist ivuxolimab in advanced cancers. The data were produced by immunoSEQ multiplex PCR, yet TCRdb's version contains in-frame clones alone and is incomplete. The table records roughly 42,000 clones, approximately 86% of them present only once. Sequencing used CD4+ or CD8+ T cells sorted from blood, obtained in a trial of the OX40 agonist ivuxolimab. These receptors all stem from an adult with an advanced solid tumor such as melanoma, head and neck, liver or kidney cancer.

The rearrangement uses TRBV7-6 and TRBJ1-4; TRBD1 agrees at 8 bases. V lost 5 bases, J lost 5 bases, and 1 base stayed unmatched. This CDR3 region has 13 residues. Germline V CDR1 and CDR2: SGHVS, FNYEAQ. CDR3 loop: CASSRDRNEKLFF. The CDR3 nucleotides read TGTGCCAGCAGCCGGGACAGGAATGAAAAACTGTTTTTT.

The J gene is TRBJ2-1, the V gene TRBV19; 7 nucleotides agree with TRBD1. Germline CDR1 LNHDA, CDR2 SQIVND (reference sequence). The CDR3 extends over 14 amino acids. V was pared by 2 bases and J by 3 bases, with 1 base of the junction left unmatched. In nucleotides, the CDR3 is TGTGCCAGTAGTATATGGGACAGCTACAATGAGCAGTTCTTC. It specifies CASSIWDSYNEQFF.

This clone was found once. V usage is TRBV7-9 and J usage is TRBJ1-6; 11 bases agree with TRBD1. Losses at the gene ends were 5 bases for V and 1 base for J; bases not matched to a gene: 7. The CDR3 has 18 amino acids. Per germline, CDR1 SEHNR and CDR2 FQNEAQ (reference sequence). CDR3 nucleotide sequence: TGTGCCAGCAGCACTCCGGGACAGGGGGTTTCCTATAATTCACCCCTCCACTTT. Translation: CASSTPGQGVSYNSPLHF. Supplemented by reference TRBV7-9 and TRBJ1-6, the full variable domain reads DTGVSQNPRHKITKRGQNVTFRCDPISEHNRLYWYRQTLGQGPEFLTYFQNEAQLEKSRLLSDRFSAERPKGSFSTLEIQRTEQGDSAMYLCASSTPGQGVSYNSPLHFGNGTRLTVT.

The genes are TRBV7-2 and TRBJ2-1, with 10 bases that match TRBD2. The CDR3 consists of 15 residues. With V trimmed by 1 base and J by 3 bases, 0 bases remained unmatched. Germline CDR1 SGHTA, CDR2 FQGNSA. CDR3 protein: CASSLVAGGYNEQFF. The CDR3 coding sequence is TGTGCCAGCAGCTTAGTAGCGGGAGGCTACAATGAGCAGTTCTTC.

The chain couples TRBV27 to TRBJ1-1; the D is unclear. CDR1 and CDR2 from the germline V gene are MNHEY and SMNVEV (reference sequence). V was trimmed by 5 bases and J by 4 bases, leaving 11 bases between them. This CDR3 is 13 amino acids long. The CDR3 DNA is TGTGCCAGCAGTCCATCACGGACCACTGAAGCTTTCTTT. Translating gives CASSPSRTTEAFF.

V is TRBV28 and J is TRBJ2-7, with 7 bases identical to TRBD2. Looked up from germline, CDR1 is MDHEN and CDR2 is SYDVKM. The junction had 1 base not matched to a gene; V was cut back by 3 bases and J by 5 bases. The CDR3 spans 12 residues. CDR3 loop: CASSLAGDEQYF. In DNA form, the CDR3 reads TGTGCCAGCAGTTTGGCGGGGGACGAGCAGTACTTC.

The J gene is TRBJ1-2, the V gene TRBV5-1; D is perhaps TRBD1 (5 bases). There are 15 residues in the CDR3. Trimming left V 0 bases short and J 4 bases short, with 13 bases between. Germline CDR1 is SGHRS and CDR2 is YFSETQ. The CDR3 bases are TGCGCCAGCAGCTTGGTAGGGGACTCTGGCTATGGCTACACCTTC. Amino acids: CASSLVGDSGYGYTF.

The V and J genes are TRBV10-3 and TRBJ2-3; 8 bases are a match to TRBD1. With V trimmed by 7 bases and J by 2 bases, 8 bases remained unmatched. CDR1 and CDR2 from the germline V gene are ENHRY and SYGVKD. The CDR3 runs 15 residues. CDR3 nucleotide sequence: TGTGCCATCAAGGGCGGGACAGGCTACACAGATACGCAGTATTTT. It codes for CAIKGGTGYTDTQYF.

The V and J genes are TRBV7-9 and TRBJ2-1, with D maybe TRBD1 (5 bases). The CDR3 loop spans 13 amino acids. Per the germline V gene, CDR1 is SEHNR and CDR2 is FQNEAQ (reference sequence). Trimming removed 0 bases at V and 7 bases at J, with 7 bases between. CDR3 coding DNA: TGTGCCAGCAGCTTAGCGGGGCGGAATGAGCAGTTCTTC. Translation gives CASSLAGRNEQFF. Variable domain in full (rest from reference TRBV7-9 and TRBJ2-1): DTGVSQNPRHKITKRGQNVTFRCDPISEHNRLYWYRQTLGQGPEFLTYFQNEAQLEKSRLLSDRFSAERPKGSFSTLEIQRTEQGDSAMYLCASSLAGRNEQFFGPGTRLTVL.

This clone has a handful of counts. The V and J genes are TRBV27 and TRBJ2-7; 9 nucleotides align to TRBD1. Germline lookup yields CDR1 MNHEY and CDR2 SMNVEV (reference sequence). CDR3 length equals 13 residues. The V segment lost 2 bases and the J segment 6 bases; nucleotides outside the gene matches: 2. The CDR3 here is CASSLDRGVEQYF. DNA for the CDR3: TGTGCCAGCAGTTTAGACAGGGGGGTCGAGCAGTACTTC.

This chain uses TRBV10-2 with TRBJ2-7; D gene ambiguous. V was clipped by 4 bases and J by 4 bases, with 8 bases between them. Germline V gene sequence: CDR1 WSHSY, CDR2 SAAADI. This CDR3 contains 12 residues. CDR3 sequence (DNA): TGCGCCAGCAGTGCCACCGTATACGAGCAGTACGTC. The encoded protein is CASSATVYEQYV.

The chain employs TRBV7-8 and TRBJ2-7; tentatively, D is TRBD2 (6 bases). This CDR3 comprises 16 residues. The V gene's germline CDR1 is SGHVS and CDR2 FQNEAQ. Trimming removed 5 bases from V and 4 bases from J, with 21 bases in between. This CDR3 is CASSLLAGGANYEQYF. The CDR3 DNA follows: TGTGCCAGCAGCCTACTGGCCGGCGGGGCTAATTACGAGCAGTACTTC.

The chain is built from TRBV6-6 and TRBJ2-7; no definite D call. Germline V lookup: CDR1 MNHNY, CDR2 SVGAGI (reference sequence). The V end was cut by 4 bases, the J end by 5 bases, with 18 bases between. This CDR3 is 15 amino acids long. CDR3 bases: TGTGCCAGCAGTTCCCCAAAACACGTCCCCCACGAGCAGTACTTC. This translates into CASSSPKHVPHEQYF.

V usage is TRBV6-5 and J usage is TRBJ2-3, with no clear D. Per the germline V gene, CDR1 is MNHEY and CDR2 is SVGAGI. Trimming stripped 2 bases from V and 5 bases from J, with 8 bases between. The CDR3 runs 13 residues. The DNA for the CDR3 is TGTGCCAGCAGTTACGGTTTTAGAGATACGCAGTATTTT. This encodes CASSYGFRDTQYF.

V gene TRBV19 combines with J gene TRBJ2-1, with 7 nucleotides matching TRBD2. This CDR3 region has 17 residues. Germline CDR1 reads LNHDA; CDR2 reads SQIVND (reference sequence). V was clipped by 4 bases and J by 0 bases; unmatched bases: 9. CDR3 sequence reads: CASSNLRAGTSYNEQFF. The CDR3 DNA sequence: TGTGCCAGTAGTAATCTCCGAGCGGGAACCTCCTACAATGAGCAGTTCTTC.

J is TRBJ1-2 and V is TRBV5-6; D remains unclear. CDR3 size: 15 residues. The germline V gene has CDR1 SGHDT and CDR2 YYEEEE. V was pared by 4 bases and J by 4 bases, with 17 bases between. The CDR3 sequence is CASSPPLDDLYGYTF. The CDR3 nucleotides read TGTGCCAGCAGCCCGCCCCTGGACGACCTCTATGGCTACACCTTC.

The chain links TRBV9 to TRBJ2-1; a possible D gene is TRBD1 (6 bases). Trimming pared 3 bases from V and 9 bases from J, leaving 10 bases between. The germline gives CDR1 SGDLS, CDR2 YYNGEE. The CDR3 runs 12 residues. The CDR3 region has the DNA TGTGCCAGCAGCGCAGGGGTGATTGAGCAGTTCTTC. Translation: CASSAGVIEQFF.

This clone was detected a few times. The chain couples TRBV11-2 to TRBJ1-6; D is possibly TRBD1 (5 bases). V was clipped by 5 bases and J by 8 bases, with 13 bases between them. Germline lookup yields CDR1 SGHAT and CDR2 FQNNGV. The CDR3 spans 14 residues. The CDR3 bases are TGTGCCAGCAGCGACGGGGACCAATATTCACCCCTCCACTTT. Translation gives CASSDGDQYSPLHF.

The CDR3 DNA follows: TGCGCCAGCAGAGCTCACGGGGGCACAGATACGCAGTATTTT. Amino acids: CASRAHGGTDTQYF. The gene calls are TRBV5-1 and TRBJ2-3, with D tentatively TRBD2 (5 bases). The CDR3 length is 14 residues. Germline V gives CDR1 SGHRS, CDR2 YFSETQ. The V and J ends lost 5 bases and 1 base respectively, with 11 bases between them.

The V call is TRBV5-1, the J call TRBJ2-2, with a tentative D call TRBD1 (5 bases). CDR1 is SGHRS and CDR2 is YFSETQ in the germline V gene. Trimming left V 2 bases short and J 7 bases short, with 9 bases between. CDR3 length: 13 amino acids. CDR3 loop: CASSFRGGGELFF. In DNA, the CDR3 is TGCGCCAGCAGCTTTAGGGGTGGCGGGGAGCTGTTTTTT.